One sample yielded the 9 T cell receptor beta chains listed below, sequenced in a study of response to subunit inactivated influenza vaccine. MiXCR was run by TCRdb on the RT-PCR reads, yielding one entry per CDR3 protein. This sample has around 520,000 distinct CDR3 sequences; 12% occur once, and the top ten carry roughly 10%. Sequencing was performed on PBMCs from blood, taken on the day of vaccination. The receptor source for this set is a man aged 45-65 years who received an inactivated influenza vaccine.

V and J are TRBV27 and TRBJ1-1, with D possibly matching TRBD1 (6 bases). Germline values: CDR1 MNHEY, CDR2 SMNVEV (reference sequence). Trimming took off 6 bases at V and 5 bases at J, with 16 bases between the two ends. The CDR3 runs to 14 residues. This CDR3 is CASSPWGALTEAFF. CDR3 bases: TGTGCCAGCAGCCCTTGGGGGGCTCTTACTGAAGCTTTCTTT.

This clonotype has more than one count but fewer than ten. CDR3 residues: CASSEHLRQGVNGYTF. The CDR3 region has the DNA TGTGCCAGCAGTGAACACCTCAGACAGGGCGTGAATGGCTACACCTTC. The chain carries TRBV6-1 and TRBJ1-2, with 7 bases lining up with TRBD1. The CDR3 length is 16 residues. J lost 6 bases, V lost 2 bases, and 12 bases had no gene match. Germline values: CDR1 MNHNS, CDR2 SASEGT.

V and J are TRBV5-5 and TRBJ2-2, with D possibly being TRBD2 (6 bases). Looked up from germline, CDR1 is SGHKS and CDR2 is YYEKEE (reference sequence). Trimming pared 4 bases from V and 3 bases from J, leaving 10 bases between. The CDR3 loop spans 14 amino acids. CDR3: CASSRGDYTGELFF. The CDR3 DNA is TGTGCCAGCAGCCGTGGGGACTACACCGGGGAGCTGTTTTTT.

The table lists this clonotype with a few counts. The rearrangement uses TRBV10-3 and TRBJ2-5, with D uncertain. The CDR3 is made up of 14 amino acids. Germline CDR1 reads ENHRY; CDR2 reads SYGVKD. Trimming shortened V by 0 bases and J by 4 bases, and 9 bases separated the two germline ends. Here the CDR3 DNA reads TGTGCCATCAGTGAGTCGGTCCCAGGAGAGACCCAGTACTTC. Its translation is CAISESVPGETQYF.

This clonotype was observed at least ten times. J is TRBJ1-2 and V is TRBV6-1; 10 bases align to TRBD1. The CDR3 totals 16 residues. In germline, CDR1 is MNHNS, CDR2 SASEGT. Trimming at V came to 6 bases and at J to 3 bases, leaving 10 bases not matched to a gene. The CDR3 DNA is TGTGCCAGCAGCTCCTTATCAGGACAGGGGGACTATGGCTACACCTTC. Amino acids: CASSSLSGQGDYGYTF.

This chain uses TRBV24-1 with TRBJ2-3; D is perhaps TRBD1 (7 bases). V lost 0 bases and J lost 6, with 24 bases in between. The CDR3 consists of 19 residues. Germline CDR1 reads KGHDR; CDR2 reads SFDVKD. CDR3 nucleotides: TGTGCCACCAGTGATTTGACAGGCTCCGCAGGGGGGATAGAGGATACGCAGTATTTT. Its protein is CATSDLTGSAGGIEDTQYF.

This clonotype was counted at least ten times. The CDR3 here is CSVIWRRRSTDTQYF. CDR3 in DNA: TGCAGCGTGATCTGGAGACGACGTTCCACAGATACGCAGTATTTT. This chain joins TRBV29-1 and TRBJ2-3; D is uncertain. V lost 6 bases, J lost 2 bases, and 18 bases lay in between. The CDR3 has 15 amino acids. From germline, CDR1 is SQVTM and CDR2 ANQGSEA.

The genes are TRBV29-1 and TRBJ2-3; D remains unclear. The CDR3 sequence is 14 residues long. Germline V gene sequence: CDR1 SQVTM, CDR2 ANQGSEA. The germline V and J ends were trimmed by 4 bases and 2 bases, with 13 bases remaining between them. As DNA, the CDR3 is TGCAGCGTTGCTTTTGCGGTAACCACAGATACGCAGTATTTT. Encoded protein: CSVAFAVTTDTQYF.

This clonotype was found once. This sequence joins TRBV9 and TRBJ2-2; D unclear. V lost 0 bases and J lost 4, with 7 bases in between. Germline loops: CDR1 SGDLS, CDR2 YYNGEE. The length of the CDR3 is 14 residues. CDR3 nucleotides: TGTGCCAGCAGCGTAGGGCTTACCACCGGGGAGCTGTTTTTT. It codes for CASSVGLTTGELFF.